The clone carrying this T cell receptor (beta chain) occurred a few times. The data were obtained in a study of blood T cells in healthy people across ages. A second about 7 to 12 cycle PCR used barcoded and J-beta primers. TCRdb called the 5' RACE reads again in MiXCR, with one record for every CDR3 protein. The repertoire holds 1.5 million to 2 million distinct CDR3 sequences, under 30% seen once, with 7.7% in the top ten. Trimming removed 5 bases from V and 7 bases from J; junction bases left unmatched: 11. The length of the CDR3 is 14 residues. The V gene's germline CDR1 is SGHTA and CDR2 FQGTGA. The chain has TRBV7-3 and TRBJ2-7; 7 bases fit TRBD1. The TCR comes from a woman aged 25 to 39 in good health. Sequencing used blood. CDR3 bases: TGTGCCAGCAGCCGGGACCGACCCAGGGGGGAGCAGTACTTC. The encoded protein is CASSRDRPRGEQYF.